This TCR beta chain was observed in a study of T cells in Graves' hyperthyroidism and ophthalmopathy. Amplified regions were TCR beta CDR3 sequences from RNA transcripts. The study used the HTBI primer set for a first-round RT-PCR of the TCR CDR3. In TCRdb, the multiplex PCR reads were re-called with MiXCR into one record per CDR3 protein. Seen here are 300,000 to 450,000 distinct CDR3 sequences, approximately 14% observed once, and the top ten hold approximately 30%. The CDR3 sequence is 16 residues long. Trimming at V came to 6 bases and at J to 0 bases, leaving 8 bases not matched to a gene. Germline V gene lookup returns CDR1 MNHNS and CDR2 SASEGT. Blood was sampled at initial diagnosis of hyperthyroidism, prior to onset of any ophthalmopathy symptoms.

The TCR was taken from a woman between 18 and 29 years old with Graves' hyperthyroidism that later progressed to Graves' ophthalmopathy. Source material: blood. V is TRBV6-1 and J is TRBJ2-1, with 7 positions matching TRBD2. The CDR3 protein is CASSQIAGYSYNEQFF. The CDR3 nucleotides are TGTGCCAGCAGCCAGATAGCGGGCTACTCCTACAATGAGCAGTTCTTC.